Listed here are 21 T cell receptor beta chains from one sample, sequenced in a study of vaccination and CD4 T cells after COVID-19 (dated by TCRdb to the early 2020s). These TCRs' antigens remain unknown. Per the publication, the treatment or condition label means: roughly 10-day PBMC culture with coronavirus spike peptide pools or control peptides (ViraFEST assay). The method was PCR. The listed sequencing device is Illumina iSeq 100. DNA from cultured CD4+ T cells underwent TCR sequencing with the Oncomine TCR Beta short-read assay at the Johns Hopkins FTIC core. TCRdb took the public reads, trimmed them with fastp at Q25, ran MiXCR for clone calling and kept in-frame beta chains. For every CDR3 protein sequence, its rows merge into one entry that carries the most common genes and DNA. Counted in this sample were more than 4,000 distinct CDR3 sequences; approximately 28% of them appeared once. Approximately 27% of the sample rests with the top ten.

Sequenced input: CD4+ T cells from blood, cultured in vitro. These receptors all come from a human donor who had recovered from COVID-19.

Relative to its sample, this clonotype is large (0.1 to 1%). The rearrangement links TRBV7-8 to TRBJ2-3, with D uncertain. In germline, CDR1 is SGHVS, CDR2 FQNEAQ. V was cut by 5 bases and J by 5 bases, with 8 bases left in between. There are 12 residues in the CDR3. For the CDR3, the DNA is TGTGCCAGCAGCCCAATGGGAGATACGCAGTATTTT. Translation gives CASSPMGDTQYF.

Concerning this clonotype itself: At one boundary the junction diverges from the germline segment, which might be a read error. CDR3 bases: TGTGCCGGCAGTCTGGGACATGATAATTCACCCCTCCACTTT. This encodes CAGSLGHDNSPLHF. The chain combines TRBV12-3 or TRBV12-4 with TRBJ1-6; possible D gene TRBD1, 6 bases. This CDR3 comprises 14 residues.

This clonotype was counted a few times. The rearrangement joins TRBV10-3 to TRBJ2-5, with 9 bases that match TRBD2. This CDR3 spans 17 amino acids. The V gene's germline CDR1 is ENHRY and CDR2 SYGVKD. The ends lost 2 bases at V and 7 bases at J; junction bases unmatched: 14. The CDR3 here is CAISEPKGRGGLGTQYF. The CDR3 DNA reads TGTGCCATCAGTGAGCCCAAGGGGCGGGGGGGCCTAGGGACCCAGTACTTC.

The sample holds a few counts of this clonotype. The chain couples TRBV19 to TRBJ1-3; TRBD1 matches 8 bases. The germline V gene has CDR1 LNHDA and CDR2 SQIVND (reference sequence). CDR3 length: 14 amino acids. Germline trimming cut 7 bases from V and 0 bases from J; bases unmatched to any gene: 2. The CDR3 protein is CASTDRASGNTIYF. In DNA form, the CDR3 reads TGTGCCAGTACGGACAGGGCCTCTGGAAACACCATATATTTT.

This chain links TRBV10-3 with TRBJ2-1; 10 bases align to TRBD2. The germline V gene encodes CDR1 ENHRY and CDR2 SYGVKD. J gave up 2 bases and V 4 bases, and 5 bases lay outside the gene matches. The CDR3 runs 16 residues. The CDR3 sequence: CAISGIAGGTYNEQFF. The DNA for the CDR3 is TGTGCCATCAGTGGTATAGCGGGGGGCACCTACAATGAGCAGTTCTTC.

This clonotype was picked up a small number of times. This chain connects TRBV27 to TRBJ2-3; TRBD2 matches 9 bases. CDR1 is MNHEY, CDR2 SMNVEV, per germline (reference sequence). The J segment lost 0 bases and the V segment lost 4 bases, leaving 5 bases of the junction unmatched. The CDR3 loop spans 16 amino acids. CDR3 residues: CASSSRSGGSTDTQYF. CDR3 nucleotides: TGTGCCAGCAGTTCGCGTAGCGGGGGTAGCACAGATACGCAGTATTTT.

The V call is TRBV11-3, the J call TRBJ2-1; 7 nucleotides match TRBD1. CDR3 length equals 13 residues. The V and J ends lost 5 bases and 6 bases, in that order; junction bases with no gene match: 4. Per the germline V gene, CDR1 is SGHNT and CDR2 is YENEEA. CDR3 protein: CASSEDRANEQFF. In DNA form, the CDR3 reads TGTGCCAGCAGCGAAGACAGGGCCAATGAGCAGTTCTTC.

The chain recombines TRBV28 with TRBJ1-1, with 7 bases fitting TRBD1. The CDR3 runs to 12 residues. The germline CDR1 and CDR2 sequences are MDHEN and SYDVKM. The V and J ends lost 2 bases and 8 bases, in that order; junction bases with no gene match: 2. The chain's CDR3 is CASSLGRGEAFF. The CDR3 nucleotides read TGTGCCAGCAGTTTAGGCAGGGGGGAAGCTTTCTTT.

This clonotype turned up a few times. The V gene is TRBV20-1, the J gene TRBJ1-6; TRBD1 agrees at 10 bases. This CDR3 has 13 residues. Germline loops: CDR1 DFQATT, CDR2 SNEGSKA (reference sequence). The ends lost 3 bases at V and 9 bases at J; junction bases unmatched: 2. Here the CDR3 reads CSASRDRGSPLHF. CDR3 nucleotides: TGCAGTGCTAGTAGGGACAGGGGTTCACCCCTCCACTTT.

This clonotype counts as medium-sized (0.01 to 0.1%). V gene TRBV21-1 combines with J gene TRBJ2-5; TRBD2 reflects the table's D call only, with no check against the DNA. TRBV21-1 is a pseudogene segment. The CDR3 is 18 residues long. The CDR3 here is CASSKVPSGGIKQETQYF. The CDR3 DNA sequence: TGTGCCAGCAGCAAAGTGCCTAGCGGCGGAATAAAGCAAGAGACCCAGTACTTC.

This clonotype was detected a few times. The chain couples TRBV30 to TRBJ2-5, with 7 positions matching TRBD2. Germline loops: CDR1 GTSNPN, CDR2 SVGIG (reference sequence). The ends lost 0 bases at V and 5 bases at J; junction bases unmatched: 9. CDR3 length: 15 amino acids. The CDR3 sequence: CAWSVGAGVKETQYF. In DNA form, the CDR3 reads TGTGCCTGGAGTGTTGGGGCGGGGGTGAAGGAGACCCAGTACTTC.

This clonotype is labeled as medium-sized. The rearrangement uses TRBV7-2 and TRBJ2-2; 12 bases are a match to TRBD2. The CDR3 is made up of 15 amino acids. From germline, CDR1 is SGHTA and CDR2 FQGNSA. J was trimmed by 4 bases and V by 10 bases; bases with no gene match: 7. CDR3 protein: CATIQGLAGTGELFF. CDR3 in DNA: TGTGCCACCATCCAGGGACTAGCGGGCACCGGGGAGCTGTTTTTT.

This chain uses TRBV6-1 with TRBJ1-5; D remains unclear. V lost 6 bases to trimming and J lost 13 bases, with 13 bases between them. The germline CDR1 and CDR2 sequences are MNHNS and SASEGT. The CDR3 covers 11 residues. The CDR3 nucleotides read TGTGCCAGCAGCGATCACGGGATACAGCATTTT. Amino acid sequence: CASSDHGIQHF.

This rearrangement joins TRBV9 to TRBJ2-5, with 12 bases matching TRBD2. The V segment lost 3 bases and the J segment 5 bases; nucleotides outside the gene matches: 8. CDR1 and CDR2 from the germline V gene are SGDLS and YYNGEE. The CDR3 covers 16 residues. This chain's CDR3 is CASSERLAGAGETQYF. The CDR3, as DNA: TGTGCCAGCAGCGAACGACTAGCGGGGGCGGGGGAGACCCAGTACTTC.

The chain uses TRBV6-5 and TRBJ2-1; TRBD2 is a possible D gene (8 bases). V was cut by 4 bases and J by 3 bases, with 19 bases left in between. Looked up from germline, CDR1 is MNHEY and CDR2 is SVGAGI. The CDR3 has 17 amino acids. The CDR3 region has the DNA TGTGCCAGCAGTTCTCAGGGGGGAGCGGGGGACTACAATGAGCAGTTCTTC. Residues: CASSSQGGAGDYNEQFF.

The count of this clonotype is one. For the CDR3, the DNA is TGTGCCAGCAGTCTAACCCCCGGGACTAGCGGGGGGGCTCACAATGAGCAGTTCTTC. This sequence encodes CASSLTPGTSGGAHNEQFF. The chain joins TRBV7-3 to TRBJ2-1, with 16 bases identical to TRBD2. CDR1 and CDR2 from the germline V gene are SGHTA and FQGTGA. V trimming: 6 bases; J trimming: 5 bases; junction bases outside the gene matches: 13. This CDR3 contains 19 residues.

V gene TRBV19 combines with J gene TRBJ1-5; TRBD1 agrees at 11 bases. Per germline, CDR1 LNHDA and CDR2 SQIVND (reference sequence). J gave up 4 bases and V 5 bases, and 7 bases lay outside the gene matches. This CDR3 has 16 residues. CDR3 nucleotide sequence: TGTGCCAGTAGTTTACTCGGACAGGGGGCTAATCAGCCCCAGCATTTT. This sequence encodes CASSLLGQGANQPQHF.

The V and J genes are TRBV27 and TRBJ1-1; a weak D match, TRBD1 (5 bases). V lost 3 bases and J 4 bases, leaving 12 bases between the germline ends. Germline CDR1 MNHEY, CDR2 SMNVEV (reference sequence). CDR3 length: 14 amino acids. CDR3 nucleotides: TGTGCCAGCAGTTTTCAGGGACGGGGCACTGAAGCTTTCTTT. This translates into CASSFQGRGTEAFF.

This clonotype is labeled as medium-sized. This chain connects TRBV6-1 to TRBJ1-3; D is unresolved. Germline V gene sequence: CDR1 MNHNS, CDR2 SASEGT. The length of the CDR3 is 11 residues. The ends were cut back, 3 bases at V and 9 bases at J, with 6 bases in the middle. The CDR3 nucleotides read TGTGCCAGCAGTGAGGTTGGCACCATATATTTT. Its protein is CASSEVGTIYF.

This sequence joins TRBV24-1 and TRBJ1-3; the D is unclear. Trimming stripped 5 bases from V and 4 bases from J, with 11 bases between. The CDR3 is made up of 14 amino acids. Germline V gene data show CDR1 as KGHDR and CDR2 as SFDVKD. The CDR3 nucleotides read TGTGCCACCAGTGGAGGCTTGAAGGGAAACACCATATATTTT. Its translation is CATSGGLKGNTIYF.

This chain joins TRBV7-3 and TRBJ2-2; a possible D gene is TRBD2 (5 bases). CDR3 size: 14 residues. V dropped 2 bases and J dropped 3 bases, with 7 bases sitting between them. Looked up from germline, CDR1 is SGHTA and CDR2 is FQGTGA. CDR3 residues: CASSLGLYTGELFF. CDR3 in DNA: TGTGCCAGCAGCTTAGGACTTTACACCGGGGAGCTGTTTTTT.